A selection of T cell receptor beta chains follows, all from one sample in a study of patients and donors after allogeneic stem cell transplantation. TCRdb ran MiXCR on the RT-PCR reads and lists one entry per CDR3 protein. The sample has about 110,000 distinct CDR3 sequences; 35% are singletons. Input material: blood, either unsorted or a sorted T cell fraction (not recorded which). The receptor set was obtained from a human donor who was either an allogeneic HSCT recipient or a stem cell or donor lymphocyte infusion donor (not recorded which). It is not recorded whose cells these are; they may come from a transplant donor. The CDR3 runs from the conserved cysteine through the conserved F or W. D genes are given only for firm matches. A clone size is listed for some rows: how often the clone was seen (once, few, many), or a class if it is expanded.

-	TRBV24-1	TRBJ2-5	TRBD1	CATSDPGTEKTQYF	TGTGCCACCAGTGACCCTGGGACAGAGAAGACCCAGTACTTC
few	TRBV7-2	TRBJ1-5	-	CASSLSGDQPQHF	TGTGCCAGCAGCTTGAGTGGGGATCAGCCCCAGCATTTT
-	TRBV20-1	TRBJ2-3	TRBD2	CSASVAGGPDTQYF	TGCAGTGCTAGTGTAGCGGGAGGGCCAGATACGCAGTATTTT
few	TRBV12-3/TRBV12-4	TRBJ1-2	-	CASRGLNYGYTF	TGTGCCAGCAGGGGACTTAACTATGGCTACACCTTC
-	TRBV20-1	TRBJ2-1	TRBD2	CSATTSWAGGHSFF	TGCAGTGCAACGACTAGTTGGGCGGGAGGGCATTCGTTCTTC
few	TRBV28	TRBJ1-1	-	CASSSRPTEAFF	TGTGCCAGCAGTTCGCGGCCGACTGAAGCTTTCTTT
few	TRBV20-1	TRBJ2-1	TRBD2	CSASVLAGDNEQFF	TGCAGTGCTAGTGTGCTAGCGGGAGACAATGAGCAGTTCTTC
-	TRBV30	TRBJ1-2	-	CAWSVRDRTRSTF	TGTGCCTGGAGTGTACGTGACAGAACTAGGAGCACCTTC
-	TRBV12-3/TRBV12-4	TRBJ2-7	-	CASSPRGGEQYF	TGTGCCAGCAGTCCCAGGGGTGGCGAGCAGTACTTC
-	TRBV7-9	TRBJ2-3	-	CASRPRTGTDTQYF	TGTGCCAGCAGGCCGAGAACGGGCACAGATACGCAGTATTTT
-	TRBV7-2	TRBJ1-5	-	CASSYRGNQPQHF	TGTGCCAGCAGCTACAGGGGCAATCAGCCCCAGCATTTT
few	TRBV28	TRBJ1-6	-	CASSPRGGPKRNSPLHF	TGTGCCAGCAGTCCTCGGGGGGGGCCCAAGAGAAATTCACCCCTCCACTTT
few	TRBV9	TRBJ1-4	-	CASSPDGEKLFF	TGTGCCAGCAGCCCCGACGGCGAAAAACTGTTTTTT
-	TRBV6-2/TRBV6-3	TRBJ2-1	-	CASTIRGSYNEQFF	TGTGCCAGCACCATCAGGGGCTCCTACAATGAGCAGTTCTTC
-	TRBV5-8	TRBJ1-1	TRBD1	CASSWPGTGGSEAFF	TGTGCCAGCAGCTGGCCCGGGACAGGGGGCTCTGAAGCTTTCTTT
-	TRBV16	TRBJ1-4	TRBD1	CASSRDRWNEKLFF	TGTGCCAGCAGCCGGGACAGGTGGAATGAAAAACTGTTTTTT
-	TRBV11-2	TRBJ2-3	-	CASSHRGGGTDTQYF	TGTGCCAGCAGCCACCGCGGCGGAGGCACAGATACGCAGTATTTT
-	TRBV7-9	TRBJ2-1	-	CASSLNPSAYNEQFF	TGTGCCAGCAGCTTAAACCCTTCGGCCTACAATGAGCAGTTCTTC
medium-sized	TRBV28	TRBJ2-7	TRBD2	CASSFLGLAAYEQYF	TGTGCCAGCAGTTTTCTCGGACTAGCGGCCTACGAGCAGTACTTC
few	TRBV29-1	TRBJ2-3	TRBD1	CSVGDRGRIPDTQYF	TGCAGCGTAGGGGACAGGGGGCGCATCCCAGATACGCAGTATTTT
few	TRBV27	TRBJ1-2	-	CASSFTRRDGYTF	TGTGCCAGCAGTTTCACGCGCAGGGACGGCTACACCTTC
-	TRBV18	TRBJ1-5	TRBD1	CASSAGTGGNQPQHF	TGTGCCAGCTCAGCGGGGACAGGGGGCAATCAGCCCCAGCATTTT
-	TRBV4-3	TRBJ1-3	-	CASSHQVSSGNTIYF	TGCGCCAGCAGCCACCAGGTCAGCTCTGGAAACACCATATATTTT
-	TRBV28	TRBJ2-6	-	CASSLPTGPLLTGANVLTF	TGTGCCAGCAGTTTGCCGACAGGACCTCTGCTCACTGGGGCCAACGTCCTGACTTTC
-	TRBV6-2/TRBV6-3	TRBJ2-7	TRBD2	CASSYSMGLGRYEQYF	TGTGCCAGCAGTTACTCAATGGGACTAGGGCGCTACGAGCAGTACTTC
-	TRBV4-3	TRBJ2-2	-	CASSQEGDTGELFF	TGCGCCAGCAGCCAAGAGGGGGATACCGGGGAGCTGTTTTTT
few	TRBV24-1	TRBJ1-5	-	CATSDSRVVNQPQHF	TGTGCCACCAGTGATTCCAGGGTAGTCAATCAGCCCCAGCATTTT
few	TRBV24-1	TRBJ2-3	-	CATSDLPDTSGTDTQYF	TGTGCCACCAGTGATTTGCCAGACACCTCCGGCACAGATACGCAGTATTTT
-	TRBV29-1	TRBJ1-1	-	CSVGSTPTEAFF	TGCAGCGTTGGTTCGACGCCCACTGAAGCTTTCTTT
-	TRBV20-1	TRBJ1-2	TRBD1	CSAREAIRTGTNYGYTF	TGCAGTGCTAGAGAGGCGATCCGGACAGGGACGAACTATGGCTACACCTTC
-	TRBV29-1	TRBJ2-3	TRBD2	CSVELAGVMIDTQYF	TGCAGCGTTGAACTAGCGGGAGTTATGATAGATACGCAGTATTTT
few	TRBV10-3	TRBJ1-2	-	CAISELGPIVEGYTF	TGTGCCATCAGTGAGTTAGGACCGATAGTAGAAGGCTACACCTTC
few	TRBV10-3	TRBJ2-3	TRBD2	CAIRGTSGRSTTDTQYF	TGTGCCATCAGGGGGACTAGCGGGAGAAGTACCACAGATACGCAGTATTTT
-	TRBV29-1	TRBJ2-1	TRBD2	CSVGAGGLYNEQFF	TGCAGCGTTGGTGCGGGGGGGCTGTACAATGAGCAGTTCTTC
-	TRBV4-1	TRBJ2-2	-	CASRLGVTGELFF	TGCGCCAGCCGTCTAGGGGTCACCGGCGAGCTGTTTTTT
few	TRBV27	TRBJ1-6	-	CASSSKEAPLHF	TGTGCCAGCAGTTCTAAGGAGGCACCCCTCCACTTT
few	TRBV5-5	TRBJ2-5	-	CASSLRLGPSAAETQYF	TGTGCCAGCAGCTTACGGCTCGGGCCTAGCGCAGCGGAGACCCAGTACTTC
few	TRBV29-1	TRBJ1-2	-	CSVGGDGYTF	TGCAGCGTTGGAGGGGATGGCTACACCTTC
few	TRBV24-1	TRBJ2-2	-	CATQSADDATGELFF	TGTGCCACCCAGAGTGCGGACGACGCCACCGGGGAGCTGTTTTTT
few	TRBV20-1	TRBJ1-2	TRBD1	CSASVGDRGYGYTF	TGCAGTGCTAGTGTGGGCGACAGGGGCTATGGCTACACCTTC
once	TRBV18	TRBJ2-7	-	CASSPGSGYSYEQYF	TGTGCCAGCTCTCCCGGGAGCGGGTACTCCTACGAGCAGTACTTC
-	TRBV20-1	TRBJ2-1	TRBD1	CGALPPGQKQFF	TGCGGTGCTTTACCTCCGGGACAGAAGCAGTTCTTC
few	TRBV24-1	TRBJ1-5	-	CATRLTRPFQPQHF	TGTGCCACCAGACTCACCCGCCCATTTCAGCCCCAGCATTTT
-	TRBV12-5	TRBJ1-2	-	CASGLVLFAGGEPGHGYTF	TGTGCTAGTGGTTTGGTACTGTTTGCAGGAGGGGAACCCGGCCATGGCTACACCTTC
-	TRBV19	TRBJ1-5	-	CASHRRDGASNQPQHF	TGTGCCAGTCACCGACGGGATGGGGCTAGCAATCAGCCCCAGCATTTT
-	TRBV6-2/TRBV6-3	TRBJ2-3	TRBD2	CASSYRGAGAPDTQYF	TGTGCCAGCAGTTACCGGGGAGCGGGAGCCCCAGATACGCAGTATTTT
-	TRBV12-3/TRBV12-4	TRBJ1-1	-	CASSLGATLNTEAFF	TGTGCCAGCAGTTTAGGCGCGACACTGAACACTGAAGCTTTCTTT
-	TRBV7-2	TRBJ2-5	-	CASSFRVGEETQYF	TGTGCCAGCAGCTTCCGGGTCGGGGAGGAGACCCAGTACTTC
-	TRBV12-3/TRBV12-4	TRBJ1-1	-	CASRVRTEAFF	TGTGCCAGCAGAGTACGGACTGAAGCTTTCTTT
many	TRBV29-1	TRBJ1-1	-	CSVGDTENTEAFF	TGCAGCGTGGGGGACACTGAGAACACTGAAGCTTTCTTT
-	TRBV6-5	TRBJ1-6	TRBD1	CASSYSSDRGSPLHF	TGTGCCAGCAGTTACTCCTCGGACAGGGGTTCACCCCTCCACTTT
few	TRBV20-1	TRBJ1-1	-	CSARVGGHITEAFF	TGCAGTGCTAGAGTTGGGGGGCACATAACTGAAGCTTTCTTT
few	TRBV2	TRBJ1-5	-	CASSEEDISNQPQHF	TGTGCCAGCAGTGAAGAGGATATTAGCAATCAGCCCCAGCATTTT
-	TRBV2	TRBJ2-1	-	CASSESDATVNEQFF	TGTGCCAGCAGTGAATCGGACGCCACCGTCAATGAGCAGTTCTTC
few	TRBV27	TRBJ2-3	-	CASSFPGDTQYF	TGTGCCAGCAGTTTCCCAGGTGATACGCAGTATTTT
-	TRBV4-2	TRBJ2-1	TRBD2	CASSQDDHSGRASAVEQFF	TGTGCCAGCAGCCAAGACGACCATAGCGGGAGGGCCTCTGCGGTCGAGCAGTTCTTC
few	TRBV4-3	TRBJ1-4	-	CASSHGRGREKLFF	TGCGCCAGCAGCCATGGACGGGGGCGGGAAAAACTGTTTTTT